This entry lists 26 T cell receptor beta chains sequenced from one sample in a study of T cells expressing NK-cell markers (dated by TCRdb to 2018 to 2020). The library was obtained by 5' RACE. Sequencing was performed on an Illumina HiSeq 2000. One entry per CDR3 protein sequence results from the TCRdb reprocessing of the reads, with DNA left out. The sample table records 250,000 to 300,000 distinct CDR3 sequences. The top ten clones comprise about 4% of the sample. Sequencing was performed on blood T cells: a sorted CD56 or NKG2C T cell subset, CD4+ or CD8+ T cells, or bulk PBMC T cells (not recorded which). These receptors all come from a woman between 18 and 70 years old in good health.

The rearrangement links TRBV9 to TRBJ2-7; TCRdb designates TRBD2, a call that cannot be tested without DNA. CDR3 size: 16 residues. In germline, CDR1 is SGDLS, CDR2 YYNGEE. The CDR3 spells CASSPHPPGSSYEQYF.

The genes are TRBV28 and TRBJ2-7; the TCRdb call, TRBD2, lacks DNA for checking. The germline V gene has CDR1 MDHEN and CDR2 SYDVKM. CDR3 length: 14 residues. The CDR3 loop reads CASRLAGGTYEQYF.

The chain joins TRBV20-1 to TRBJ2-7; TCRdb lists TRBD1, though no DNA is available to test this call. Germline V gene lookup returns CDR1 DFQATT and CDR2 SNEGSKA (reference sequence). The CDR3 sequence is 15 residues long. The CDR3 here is CSARDQGQGTYEQYF.

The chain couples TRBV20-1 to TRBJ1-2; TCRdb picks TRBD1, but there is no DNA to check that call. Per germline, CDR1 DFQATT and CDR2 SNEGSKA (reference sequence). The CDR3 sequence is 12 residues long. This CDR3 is CSARPGSYGYTF.

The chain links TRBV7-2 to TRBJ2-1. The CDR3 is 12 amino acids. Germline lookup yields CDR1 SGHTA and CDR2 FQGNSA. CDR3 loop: CASSLSSREQFF.

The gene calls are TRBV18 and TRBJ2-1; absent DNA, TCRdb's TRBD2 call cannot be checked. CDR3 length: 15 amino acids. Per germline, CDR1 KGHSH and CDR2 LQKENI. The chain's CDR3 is CASSPGTLAYNEQFF.

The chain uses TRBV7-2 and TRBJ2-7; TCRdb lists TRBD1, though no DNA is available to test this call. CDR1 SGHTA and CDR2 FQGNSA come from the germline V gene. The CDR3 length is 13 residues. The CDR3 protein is CASSSPDRYEQYF.

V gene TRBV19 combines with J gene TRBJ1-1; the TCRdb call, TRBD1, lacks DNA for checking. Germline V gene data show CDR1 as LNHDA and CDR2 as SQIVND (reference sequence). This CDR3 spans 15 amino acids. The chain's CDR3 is CASSIPGQSNTEAFF.

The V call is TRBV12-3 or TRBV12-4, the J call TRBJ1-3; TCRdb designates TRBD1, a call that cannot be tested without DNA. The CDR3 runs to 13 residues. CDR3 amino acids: CASERDIGNTIYF.

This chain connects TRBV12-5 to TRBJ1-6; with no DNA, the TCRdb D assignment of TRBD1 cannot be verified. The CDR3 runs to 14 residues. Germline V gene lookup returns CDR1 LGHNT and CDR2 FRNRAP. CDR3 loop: CASGQGQANSPLHF.

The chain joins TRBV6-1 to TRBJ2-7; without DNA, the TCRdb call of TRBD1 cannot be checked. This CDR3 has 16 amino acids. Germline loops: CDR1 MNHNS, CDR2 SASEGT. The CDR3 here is CASGRISGELGYEQYF.

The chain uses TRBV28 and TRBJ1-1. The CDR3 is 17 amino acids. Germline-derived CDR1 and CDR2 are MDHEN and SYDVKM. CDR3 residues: CASSPALSTVINTEAFF.

This chain's CDR3 is CASSQGAWNTEAFF. The chain employs TRBV3-1 and TRBJ1-1; TCRdb selects TRBD1, and the lack of DNA leaves this call unchecked. This CDR3 is built from 14 residues. Per germline, CDR1 LGHDT and CDR2 YNNKEL (reference sequence).

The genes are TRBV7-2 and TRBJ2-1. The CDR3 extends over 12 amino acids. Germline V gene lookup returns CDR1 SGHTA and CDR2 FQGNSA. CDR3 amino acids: CASSQIRNEQFF. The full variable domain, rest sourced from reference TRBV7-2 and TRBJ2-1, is GAGVSQSPSNKVTEKGKDVELRCDPISGHTALYWYRQSLGQGLEFLIYFQGNSAPDKSGLPSDRFSAERTGGSVSTLTIQRTQQEDSAVYLCASSQIRNEQFFGPGTRLTVL.

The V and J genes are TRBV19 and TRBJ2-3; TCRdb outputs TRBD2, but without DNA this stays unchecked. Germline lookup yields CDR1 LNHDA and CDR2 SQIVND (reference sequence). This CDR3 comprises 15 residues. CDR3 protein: CASREAGDLKDTQYF.

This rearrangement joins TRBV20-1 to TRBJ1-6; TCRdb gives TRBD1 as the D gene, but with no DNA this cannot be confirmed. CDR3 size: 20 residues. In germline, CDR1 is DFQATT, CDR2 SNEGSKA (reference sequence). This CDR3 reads CSARVRTGWDRGSYNSPLHF.

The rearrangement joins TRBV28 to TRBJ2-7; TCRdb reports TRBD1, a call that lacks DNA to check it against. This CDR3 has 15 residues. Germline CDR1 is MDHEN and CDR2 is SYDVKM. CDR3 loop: CASSAGDRKAYEQYF.

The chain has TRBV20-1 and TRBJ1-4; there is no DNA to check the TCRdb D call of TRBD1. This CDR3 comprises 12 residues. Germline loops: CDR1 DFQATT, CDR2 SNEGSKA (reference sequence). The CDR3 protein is CSAPGPNEKLFF.

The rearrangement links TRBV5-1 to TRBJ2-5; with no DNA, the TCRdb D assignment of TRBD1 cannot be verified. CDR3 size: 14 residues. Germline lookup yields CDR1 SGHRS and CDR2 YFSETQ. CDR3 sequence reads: CASSTAGIKETQYF.

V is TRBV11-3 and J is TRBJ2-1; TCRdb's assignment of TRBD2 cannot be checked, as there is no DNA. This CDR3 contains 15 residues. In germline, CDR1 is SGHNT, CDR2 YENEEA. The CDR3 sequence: CASSLLSGGPSEQFF.

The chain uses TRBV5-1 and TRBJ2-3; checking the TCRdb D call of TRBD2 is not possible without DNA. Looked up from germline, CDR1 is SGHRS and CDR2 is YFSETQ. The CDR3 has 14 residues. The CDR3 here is CASSLMDQPDSQYF.

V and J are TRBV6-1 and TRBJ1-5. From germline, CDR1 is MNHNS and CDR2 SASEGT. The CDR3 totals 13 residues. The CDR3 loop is CATARGDGQPQHF.

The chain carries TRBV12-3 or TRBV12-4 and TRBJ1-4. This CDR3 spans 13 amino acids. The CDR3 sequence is CASSLYANEKLFF.

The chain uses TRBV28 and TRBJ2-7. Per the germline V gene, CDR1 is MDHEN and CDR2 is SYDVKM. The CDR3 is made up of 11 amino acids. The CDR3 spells CASSSTDEQYF.

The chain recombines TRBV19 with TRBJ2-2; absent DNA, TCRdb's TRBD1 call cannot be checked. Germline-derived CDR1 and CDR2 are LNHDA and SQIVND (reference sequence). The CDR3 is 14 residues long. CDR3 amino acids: CASTGTVNTGELFF.

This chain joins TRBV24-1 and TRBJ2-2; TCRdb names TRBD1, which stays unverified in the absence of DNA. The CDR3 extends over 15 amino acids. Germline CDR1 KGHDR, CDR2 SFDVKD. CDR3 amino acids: CATSDPTGPPGELFF.